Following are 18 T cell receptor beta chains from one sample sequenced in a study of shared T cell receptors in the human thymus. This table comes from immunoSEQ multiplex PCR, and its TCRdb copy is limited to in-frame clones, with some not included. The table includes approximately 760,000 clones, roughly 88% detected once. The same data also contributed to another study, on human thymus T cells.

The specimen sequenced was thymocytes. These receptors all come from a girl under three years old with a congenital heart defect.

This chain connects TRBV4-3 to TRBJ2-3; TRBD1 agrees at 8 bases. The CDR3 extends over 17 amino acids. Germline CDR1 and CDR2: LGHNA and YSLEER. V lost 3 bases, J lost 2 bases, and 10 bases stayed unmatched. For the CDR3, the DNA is TGCGCCAGCAGCCACCCTAGGGGCAGGGGGCTCACAGATACGCAGTATTTT. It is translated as CASSHPRGRGLTDTQYF.

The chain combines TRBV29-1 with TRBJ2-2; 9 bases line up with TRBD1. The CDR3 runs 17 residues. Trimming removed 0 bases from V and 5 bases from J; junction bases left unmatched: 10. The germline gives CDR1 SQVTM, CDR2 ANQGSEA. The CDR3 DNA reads TGCAGCGTTGAAGATCTCAGGTCGGGACAGGGTACCGGGGAGCTGTTTTTT. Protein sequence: CSVEDLRSGQGTGELFF.

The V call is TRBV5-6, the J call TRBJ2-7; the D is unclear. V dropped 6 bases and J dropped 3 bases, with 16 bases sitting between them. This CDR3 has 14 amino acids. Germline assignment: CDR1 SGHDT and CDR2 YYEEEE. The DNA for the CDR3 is TGTGCCAGCAATCTGTGGAGTAACAACTACGAGCAGTACTTC. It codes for CASNLWSNNYEQYF.

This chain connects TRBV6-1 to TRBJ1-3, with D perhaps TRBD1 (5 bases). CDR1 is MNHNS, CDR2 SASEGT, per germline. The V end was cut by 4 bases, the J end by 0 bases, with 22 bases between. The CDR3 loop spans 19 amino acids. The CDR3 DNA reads TGTGCCAGCAGTGTCCAGGGCCCAACTAAAGGAACCTCTGGAAACACCATATATTTT. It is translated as CASSVQGPTKGTSGNTIYF.

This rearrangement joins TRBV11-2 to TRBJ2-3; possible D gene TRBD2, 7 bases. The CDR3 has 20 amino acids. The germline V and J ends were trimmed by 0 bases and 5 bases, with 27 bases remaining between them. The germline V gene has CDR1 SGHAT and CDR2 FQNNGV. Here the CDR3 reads CASSLELAPVRGARGDTQYF. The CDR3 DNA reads TGTGCCAGCAGCTTAGAGTTAGCGCCGGTACGGGGGGCGAGGGGAGATACGCAGTATTTT.

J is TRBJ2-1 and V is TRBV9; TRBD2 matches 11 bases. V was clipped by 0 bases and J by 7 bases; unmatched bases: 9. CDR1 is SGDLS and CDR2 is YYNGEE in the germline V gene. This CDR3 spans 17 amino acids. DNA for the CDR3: TGTGCCAGCAGCGTAGGAAGAAATAGCGGGGGGGCAAATGAGCAGTTCTTC. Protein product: CASSVGRNSGGANEQFF.

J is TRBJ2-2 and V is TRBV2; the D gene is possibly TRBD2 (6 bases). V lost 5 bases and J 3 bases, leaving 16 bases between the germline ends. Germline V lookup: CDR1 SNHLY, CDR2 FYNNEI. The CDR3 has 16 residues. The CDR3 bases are TGTGCCAGCAGTCTAGAACGACTAGATTACACCGGGGAGCTGTTTTTT. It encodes CASSLERLDYTGELFF. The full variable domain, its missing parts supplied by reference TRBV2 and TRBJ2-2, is EPEVTQTPSHQVTQMGQEVILRCVPISNHLYFYWYRQILGQKVEFLVSFYNNEISEKSEIFDDQFSVERPDGSNFTLKIRSTKLEDSAMYFCASSLERLDYTGELFFGEGSRLTVL.

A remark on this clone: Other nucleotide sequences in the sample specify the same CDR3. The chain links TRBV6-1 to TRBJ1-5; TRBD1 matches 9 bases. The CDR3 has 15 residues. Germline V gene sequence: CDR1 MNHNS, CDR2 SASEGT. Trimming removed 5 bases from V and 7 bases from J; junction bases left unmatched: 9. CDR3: CASSQHRDRDQPQHF. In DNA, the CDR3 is TGTGCCAGCAGTCAACACCGGGACAGGGACCAGCCCCAGCATTTT.

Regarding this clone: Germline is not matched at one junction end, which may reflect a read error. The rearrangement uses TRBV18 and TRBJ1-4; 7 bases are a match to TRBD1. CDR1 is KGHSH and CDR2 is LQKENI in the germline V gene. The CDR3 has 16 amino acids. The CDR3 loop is CASSAPPPGGNEKLFF. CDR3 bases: TGTGCCAGCTCAGCACCACCACCAGGGGGGAATGAAAAACTGTTTTTT.

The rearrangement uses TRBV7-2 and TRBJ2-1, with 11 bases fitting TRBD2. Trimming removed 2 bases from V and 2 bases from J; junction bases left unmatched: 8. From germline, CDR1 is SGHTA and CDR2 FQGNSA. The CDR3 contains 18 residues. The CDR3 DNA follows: TGTGCCAGCAGCTTACCGCTCCTGACTAGCGGGACCTACAATGAGCAGTTCTTC. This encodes CASSLPLLTSGTYNEQFF.

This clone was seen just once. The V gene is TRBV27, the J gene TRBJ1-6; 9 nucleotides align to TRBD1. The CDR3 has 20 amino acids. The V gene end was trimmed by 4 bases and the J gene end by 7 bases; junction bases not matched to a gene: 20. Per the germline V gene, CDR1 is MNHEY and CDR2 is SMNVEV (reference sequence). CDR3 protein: CASSSHRGQGFEVGNSPLHF. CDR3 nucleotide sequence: TGTGCCAGCAGTTCCCACCGGGGACAGGGTTTTGAGGTGGGGAATTCACCCCTCCACTTT.

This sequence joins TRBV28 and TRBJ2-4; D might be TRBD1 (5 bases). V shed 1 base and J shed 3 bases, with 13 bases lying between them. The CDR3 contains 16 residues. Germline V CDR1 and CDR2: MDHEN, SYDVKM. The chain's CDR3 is CASSLYSRQGKNIQYF. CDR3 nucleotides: TGTGCCAGCAGTTTATATTCGAGGCAGGGCAAAAACATTCAGTACTTC. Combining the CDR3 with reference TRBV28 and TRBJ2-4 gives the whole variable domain DVKVTQSSRYLVKRTGEKVFLECVQDMDHENMFWYRQDPGLGLRLIYFSYDVKMKEKGDIPEGYSVSREKKERFSLILESASTNQTSMYLCASSLYSRQGKNIQYFGAGTRLSVL.

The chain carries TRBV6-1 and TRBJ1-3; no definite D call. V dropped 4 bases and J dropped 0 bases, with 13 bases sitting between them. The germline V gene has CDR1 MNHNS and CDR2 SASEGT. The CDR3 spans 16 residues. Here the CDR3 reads CASSVGQVYSGNTIYF. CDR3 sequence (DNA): TGTGCCAGCAGTGTTGGGCAGGTATACTCTGGAAACACCATATATTTT.

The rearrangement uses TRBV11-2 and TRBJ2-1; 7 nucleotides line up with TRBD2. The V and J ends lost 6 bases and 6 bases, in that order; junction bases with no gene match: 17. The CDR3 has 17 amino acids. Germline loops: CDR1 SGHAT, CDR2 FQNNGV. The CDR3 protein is CASSLPNPGLRANEQFF. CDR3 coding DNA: TGTGCCAGCAGTCTCCCGAATCCGGGACTAAGGGCCAATGAGCAGTTCTTC.

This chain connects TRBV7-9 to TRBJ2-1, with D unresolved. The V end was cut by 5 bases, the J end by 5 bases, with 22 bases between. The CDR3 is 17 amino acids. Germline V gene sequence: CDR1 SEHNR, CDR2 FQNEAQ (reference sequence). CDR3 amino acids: CASSPDKCRTENNEQFF. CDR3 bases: TGTGCCAGCAGCCCCGATAAATGTCGAACAGAGAACAATGAGCAGTTCTTC.

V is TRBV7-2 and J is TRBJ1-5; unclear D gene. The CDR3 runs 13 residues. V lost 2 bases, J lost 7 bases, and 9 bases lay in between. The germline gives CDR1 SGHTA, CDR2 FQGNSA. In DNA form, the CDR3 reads TGTGCCAGCAGCTTAAACCTTCGGCAGCCCCAGCATTTT. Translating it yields CASSLNLRQPQHF. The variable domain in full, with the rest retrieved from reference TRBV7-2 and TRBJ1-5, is GAGVSQSPSNKVTEKGKDVELRCDPISGHTALYWYRQSLGQGLEFLIYFQGNSAPDKSGLPSDRFSAERTGGSVSTLTIQRTQQEDSAVYLCASSLNLRQPQHFGDGTRLSIL.

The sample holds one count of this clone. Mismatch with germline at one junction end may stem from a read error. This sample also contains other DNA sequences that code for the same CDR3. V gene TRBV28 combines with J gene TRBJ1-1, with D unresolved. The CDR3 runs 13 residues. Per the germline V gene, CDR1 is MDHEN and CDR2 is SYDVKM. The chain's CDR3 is CASSSRRDTEAFF. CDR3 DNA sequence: TGCGCCAGCAGTTCTAGGAGGGACACTGAAGCTTTCTTT.

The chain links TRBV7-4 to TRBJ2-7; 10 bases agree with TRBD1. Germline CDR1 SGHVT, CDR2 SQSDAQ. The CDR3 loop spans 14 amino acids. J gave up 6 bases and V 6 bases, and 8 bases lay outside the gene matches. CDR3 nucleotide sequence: TGTGCCAGCAGACTCGACAGGGGGCTTTGCGAGCAGTACTTC. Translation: CASRLDRGLCEQYF.